The T cell receptor (beta chain) under discussion was sequenced for a study of post-analysis software for immune sequencing data. The overall study: The cohort encompassed relapsing-remitting, secondary progressive and progressive-relapsing multiple sclerosis disease courses. Points from the study as a whole: TRBV5-6, TRBV5-1 and TRBV20-1 were among several TRBV segments more frequent in patients than controls.

This CDR3 has 15 amino acids. In germline, CDR1 is MDHEN, CDR2 SYDVKM. With V trimmed by 3 bases and J by 4 bases, 4 bases remained unmatched. Researchers reported that TCR beta cDNA libraries carried unique molecular identifiers. TCRdb re-analysed the PCR reads in MiXCR, keeping a single row per CDR3 protein. This sample has approximately 730,000 distinct CDR3 sequences; around 46% occur once, and the top ten carry around 4.7%. About this clonotype: Its antigen is not identified.

The receptor was isolated from a girl aged 10-17 years with multiple sclerosis. Sequencing was done on a sample of blood. The chain joins TRBV28 to TRBJ2-5, with 11 bases fitting TRBD2. CDR3 in DNA: TGTGCCAGCAGTTTTCTAGCGGGAGGTCTAGAGACCCAGTACTTC. This translates into CASSFLAGGLETQYF.